What follows are 29 T cell receptor beta chains derived from one specimen sequenced in a study of blood T cells in healthy people across ages. Using a J-beta primer mix together with a sample-barcoded 5' primer, a second PCR was run for about 6 to 11 cycles. A single record per CDR3 protein comes from TCRdb applying MiXCR to the 5' RACE reads. Among approximately 830,000 distinct CDR3 sequences, around 68% were seen once, and the ten largest hold about a quarter. The sample consisted of blood. The source of these receptors is a man younger than 45 in good health.

This clonotype was observed a handful of times. The chain uses TRBV5-1 and TRBJ1-2, with D perhaps matching TRBD1 (6 bases). The ends were cut back, 4 bases at V and 2 bases at J, with 21 bases in the middle. There are 17 residues in the CDR3. Germline CDR1 and CDR2: SGHRS and YFSETQ. The CDR3 nucleotides are TGCGCCAGCAGCCCGAGGTCTAAGGGGGATCTAAACTATGGCTACACCTTC. This translates into CASSPRSKGDLNYGYTF.

The chain joins TRBV12-3 or TRBV12-4 to TRBJ2-2; weak D call: TRBD1 (6 bases). V was shortened by 7 bases and J by 2 bases, with 17 bases between the two germline ends. This CDR3 comprises 16 residues. The CDR3 loop reads CASTSYRDLNTGELFF. CDR3 nucleotides: TGTGCCAGCACTTCCTACAGGGACCTTAACACCGGGGAGCTGTTTTTT.

The rearrangement uses TRBV2 and TRBJ2-5, with a possible D match to TRBD2 (7 bases). The CDR3 sequence is 14 residues long. The V end was cut by 11 bases, the J end by 2 bases, with 18 bases between. Germline V lookup: CDR1 SNHLY, CDR2 FYNNEI. The CDR3 here is CALRGGELQETQYF. In nucleotides, the CDR3 is TGTGCCCTTCGAGGGGGGGAACTTCAAGAGACCCAGTACTTC. Complete variable domain (other parts from reference TRBV2 and TRBJ2-5): EPEVTQTPSHQVTQMGQEVILRCVPISNHLYFYWYRQILGQKVEFLVSFYNNEISEKSEIFDDQFSVERPDGSNFTLKIRSTKLEDSAMYFCALRGGELQETQYFGPGTRLLVL.

The CDR3 DNA reads TGTGCCAGCAGTGGACAGGGTCGGGTTTGGACAGATACGCAGTATTTT. Protein sequence: CASSGQGRVWTDTQYF. The rearrangement links TRBV28 to TRBJ2-3; TRBD1 agrees at 8 bases. Trimming cost V 5 bases and J 3 bases; bases outside gene matches: 10. The CDR3 sequence is 16 residues long. Germline V CDR1 and CDR2: MDHEN, SYDVKM.

This chain connects TRBV29-1 to TRBJ1-2; 9 bases are a match to TRBD1. The CDR3 has 13 residues. V shed 6 bases, J shed 4 bases, and the junction held 6 bases outside the gene matches. In germline, CDR1 is SQVTM, CDR2 ANQGSEA. The CDR3 sequence is CSVRQGVSYGYTF. The CDR3 DNA sequence: TGCAGCGTCAGACAGGGGGTTAGCTATGGCTACACCTTC.

The chain has TRBV20-1 and TRBJ2-2; a possible D gene is TRBD2 (6 bases). Germline V gene sequence: CDR1 DFQATT, CDR2 SNEGSKA (reference sequence). The CDR3 spans 15 residues. The germline V and J ends were trimmed by 5 bases and 0 bases, with 13 bases remaining between them. The DNA for the CDR3 is TGCAGTGCTCCCTTGCGGACTACGAACACCGGGGAGCTGTTTTTT. Its translation: CSAPLRTTNTGELFF.

CDR3 region: CASSQRTSGRGNEQFF. CDR3 coding DNA: TGCGCCAGCAGCCAAAGAACTAGCGGGAGAGGCAATGAGCAGTTCTTC. The rearrangement uses TRBV4-3 and TRBJ2-1; the match to TRBD2 covers 11 bases. This CDR3 is 16 amino acids long. Looked up from germline, CDR1 is LGHNA and CDR2 is YSLEER. V shed 2 bases, J shed 6 bases, and the junction held 6 bases outside the gene matches.

This chain links TRBV29-1 with TRBJ2-7, with unresolved D. The DNA end favors TRBJ2-4, so the J call may be wrong. The V gene's germline CDR1 is SQVTM and CDR2 ANQGSEA. The CDR3 spans 16 residues. As DNA, the CDR3 is TGCAGCGTTGGGGTATACTCCGGCAGGGCCAAAAACATTCAGTACTTC. Protein product: CSVGVYSGRAKNIQYF.

The chain combines TRBV27 with TRBJ1-5; the D gene is possibly TRBD1 (6 bases). Germline CDR1 is MNHEY and CDR2 is SMNVEV (reference sequence). CDR3 size: 15 residues. V lost 6 bases and J 1 base, leaving 13 bases between the germline ends. The CDR3 nucleotides read TGTGCCAGCAGGGAGGGGGTCAGGAGCAATCAGCCCCAGCATTTT. Translating gives CASREGVRSNQPQHF.

This clonotype was seen once. The V call is TRBV3-1, the J call TRBJ2-1, with 8 bases identical to TRBD2. Unmatched junction bases numbered 7, after V lost 3 bases and J lost 6 bases. Germline CDR1 LGHDT, CDR2 YNNKEL (reference sequence). This CDR3 has 15 amino acids. The CDR3 bases are TGTGCCAGCAGCCACCTAGCGGGTGAAAGCAATGAGCAGTTCTTC. Translation: CASSHLAGESNEQFF.

This chain joins TRBV6-6 and TRBJ2-5, with D possibly being TRBD2 (6 bases). The CDR3 is 16 amino acids. Per the germline V gene, CDR1 is MNHNY and CDR2 is SVGAGI (reference sequence). Trimming removed 3 bases at V and 1 base at J, with 15 bases between. The CDR3 here is CASSYWDSRIQETQYF. CDR3 nucleotides: TGTGCCAGCAGTTATTGGGACTCGCGCATCCAAGAGACCCAGTACTTC.

This clonotype was seen a few times. The V call is TRBV20-1, the J call TRBJ1-5; D is unclear. Germline CDR1 is DFQATT and CDR2 is SNEGSKA (reference sequence). The CDR3 totals 14 residues. V was trimmed by 6 bases and J by 0 bases, leaving 12 bases between them. Here the CDR3 DNA reads TGCAGTGCGCAAACAAGTTATAGCAATCAGCCCCAGCATTTT. Protein sequence: CSAQTSYSNQPQHF.

This chain links TRBV9 with TRBJ2-7, with 7 nucleotides matching TRBD1. Per the germline V gene, CDR1 is SGDLS and CDR2 is YYNGEE. This CDR3 comprises 13 residues. Trimming at V came to 3 bases and at J to 5 bases, leaving 5 bases not matched to a gene. The CDR3 coding sequence is TGTGCCAGCAGCGAACAGGGGACCCACGAGCAGTACTTC. Its translation: CASSEQGTHEQYF.

The rearrangement joins TRBV28 to TRBJ2-5, with 9 bases identical to TRBD2. The CDR3 has 14 amino acids. Trimming removed 7 bases from V and 11 bases from J; junction bases left unmatched: 14. Germline CDR1 is MDHEN and CDR2 is SYDVKM. Written as DNA, the CDR3 is TGTGCCAGCACCCCCGGGACTAGCTGGCGGGAGCAGTACTTC. This encodes CASTPGTSWREQYF.

This chain uses TRBV12-3 or TRBV12-4 with TRBJ2-3; 7 bases align to TRBD2. Losses at the gene ends were 5 bases for V and 7 bases for J; bases not matched to a gene: 6. CDR3 length equals 13 residues. The chain's CDR3 is CASSPGLDHTQYF. The CDR3 nucleotides read TGTGCCAGCAGTCCAGGACTAGACCATACGCAGTATTTT.

This sequence joins TRBV7-3 and TRBJ1-1; D gene uncertain. V lost 1 base, J lost 1 base, and 4 bases lay in between. Germline V gene sequence: CDR1 SGHTA, CDR2 FQGTGA. The CDR3 spans 13 residues. In nucleotides, the CDR3 is TGTGCCAGCAGCTTAAACGGGAACACTGAAGCTTTCTTT. It is translated as CASSLNGNTEAFF.

This chain links TRBV7-2 with TRBJ2-1; D is possibly TRBD1 (6 bases). V lost 2 bases and J 8 bases, leaving 16 bases between the germline ends. Germline values: CDR1 SGHTA, CDR2 FQGNSA. The CDR3 is 15 amino acids. In DNA form, the CDR3 reads TGTGCCAGCAGCTTAAGGGGCAGGGGCGGCGATGAGCAGTTCTTC. The encoded protein is CASSLRGRGGDEQFF.

V usage is TRBV29-1 and J usage is TRBJ2-1; 7 nucleotides match TRBD2. Trimming cost V 8 bases and J 8 bases; bases outside gene matches: 18. CDR1 and CDR2 from the germline V gene are SQVTM and ANQGSEA. The CDR3 has 15 residues. Here the CDR3 reads CSSSGVDMFGDEQFF. The CDR3 bases are TGCAGCTCTAGCGGCGTGGACATGTTTGGGGATGAGCAGTTCTTC.

The rearrangement links TRBV9 to TRBJ1-1; the D is unclear. Germline CDR1 reads SGDLS; CDR2 reads YYNGEE. V was clipped by 4 bases and J by 3 bases, with 13 bases between them. The CDR3 consists of 14 residues. CDR3 amino acids: CASSTSTWDTEAFF. Written as DNA, the CDR3 is TGTGCCAGCAGCACCAGCACGTGGGACACTGAAGCTTTCTTT.

This chain links TRBV13 with TRBJ2-3, with 10 bases lining up with TRBD1. The germline V gene has CDR1 PRHDT and CDR2 FYEKMQ (reference sequence). J was trimmed by 6 bases and V by 0 bases; bases with no gene match: 6. CDR3 length equals 16 residues. In DNA form, the CDR3 reads TGTGCCAGCAGCTTAGGCCTGGGACAGGGGATGGATACGCAGTATTTT. Protein product: CASSLGLGQGMDTQYF.

V usage is TRBV4-3 and J usage is TRBJ2-3, with unresolved D. The CDR3 has 17 residues. Germline CDR1 and CDR2: LGHNA and YSLEER. Trimming removed 1 base at V and 0 bases at J, with 14 bases between. The CDR3 nucleotides are TGCGCCAGCAGCCAAGGGTTATCAATCCTTAGCACAGATACGCAGTATTTT. This translates into CASSQGLSILSTDTQYF.

The chain combines TRBV6-1 with TRBJ2-6; D gene unclear. Per the germline V gene, CDR1 is MNHNS and CDR2 is SASEGT. The CDR3 spans 19 residues. V lost 2 bases and J lost 1, with 18 bases in between. The CDR3 protein is CASSEWPPQFVSGANVLTF. Written as DNA, the CDR3 is TGTGCCAGCAGTGAATGGCCACCACAGTTTGTATCTGGGGCCAACGTCCTGACTTTC.

V usage is TRBV29-1 and J usage is TRBJ2-2; 9 nucleotides agree with TRBD1. CDR3 length: 14 amino acids. Per the germline V gene, CDR1 is SQVTM and CDR2 is ANQGSEA. V lost 6 bases and J lost 6; bases outside the gene matches: 8. CDR3 region: CSVRQGDFAGELFF. CDR3 nucleotide sequence: TGCAGCGTAAGACAGGGGGATTTTGCCGGGGAGCTGTTTTTT.

CDR3 amino acids: CASTRTGTRGDEQYF. In DNA form, the CDR3 reads TGTGCCAGCACTAGAACCGGGACGCGAGGGGACGAGCAGTACTTC. The chain combines TRBV6-4 with TRBJ2-4; D possibly uses TRBD1 or TRBD2 (5 bases each). Near its end, the DNA agrees better with TRBJ2-7, so the J call may be wrong. The CDR3 totals 15 residues. CDR1 and CDR2 from the germline V gene are MRHNA and SNTAGT.

The CDR3 DNA reads as TGTGCCAGCAGGACCGACAGGGGCCGGCAGTACTTC. Its translation is CASRTDRGRQYF. The V and J genes are TRBV6-2 or TRBV6-3 and TRBJ2-4; 8 bases line up with TRBD1. CDR1 is MNHEY and CDR2 is SVGEGT in the germline V gene. J gave up 13 bases and V 6 bases, and 8 bases lay outside the gene matches. There are 12 residues in the CDR3.

This chain uses TRBV7-2 with TRBJ2-1; a weak D match, TRBD1 (6 bases). Trimming took 6 bases from V and 3 from J, leaving 12 bases between them. From germline, CDR1 is SGHTA and CDR2 FQGNSA. The CDR3 consists of 14 residues. The CDR3 reads CASRPTGYYNEQFF. As DNA, the CDR3 is TGTGCCAGCAGACCTACAGGGTACTACAATGAGCAGTTCTTC.

This clonotype was seen a handful of times. This chain connects TRBV4-2 to TRBJ2-5; 7 bases agree with TRBD2. After removal of 0 bases from V and 5 bases from J, the junction contained 6 bases not matched to a gene. The CDR3 has 15 residues. Germline CDR1 LGHNA, CDR2 YNFKEQ. The CDR3 loop is CASSQEPRGGETQYF. The DNA for the CDR3 is TGTGCCAGCAGCCAAGAGCCGAGGGGAGGGGAGACCCAGTACTTC.

The chain recombines TRBV24-1 with TRBJ2-5; D is unresolved. V lost 3 bases, J lost 5 bases, and 9 bases lay in between. Germline lookup yields CDR1 KGHDR and CDR2 SFDVKD. The CDR3 sequence is 13 residues long. The CDR3 spells CATSDPVGETQYF. The CDR3 DNA follows: TGTGCCACCAGTGATCCCGTCGGGGAGACCCAGTACTTC.

CDR3 sequence: CASSLEPGTMNTEAFF. Here the CDR3 DNA reads TGCGCCAGCAGCTTGGAGCCAGGGACTATGAACACTGAAGCTTTCTTT. J is TRBJ1-1 and V is TRBV5-1; tentatively, D is TRBD1 (5 bases). Trimming left V 0 bases short and J 0 bases short, with 12 bases between. Germline V gene lookup returns CDR1 SGHRS and CDR2 YFSETQ. This CDR3 has 16 amino acids.